Listed below are T cell receptor beta chains from one sample, sequenced in a study of molecular identifiers for immune sequencing clone quantification. One entry per CDR3 protein results from TCRdb running MiXCR on the PCR reads. The sample has about 60,000 distinct CDR3 sequences; less than 20% are singletons. The sample comprised naive CD8+ T cells from blood, with Jurkat cell RNA spiked in. The source is a human donor in good health. Some libraries in this study had Jurkat cell RNA spiked in. CDR3s include the opening cysteine and the closing phenylalanine or tryptophan. The D gene is left open where the match is weak. Clone size, where shown, is once, few, many, or a class for clones that have expanded.

>many|.|TRBV24-1|TRBJ2-2
TGTGCCACCAGTGCGAACTTCCGGCTGTCGAACACCGGGGAGCTGTTTTTT
CATSANFRLSNTGELFF
>many|.|TRBV6-5|TRBJ2-5
TGTGCCAGCAGTTCCTCTCTTAGACAAGAGACCCAGTACTTC
CASSSSLRQETQYF
>medium-sized|.|TRBV6-6|TRBJ1-1
TGTGCCAGCAGTTACAATTCTGGGGCGGCAGCTTTCTTT
CASSYNSGAAAFF
>many|TRBD2|TRBV11-2|TRBJ2-3
TGTGCCAGCAGCTCAACTACGACTAGCGGGACAGATACGCAGTATTTT
CASSSTTTSGTDTQYF
>many|.|TRBV6-2/TRBV6-3|TRBJ1-1
TGTGCCAGCAGTTACTTCGGGGGAGGTGAAGCTTTCTTT
CASSYFGGGEAFF
>many|TRBD1|TRBV6-2/TRBV6-3|TRBJ2-7
TGTGCCAGCAGTTCCCTGTGGGACAGGGCGTCCGACGAGCAGTACTTC
CASSSLWDRASDEQYF
>many|.|TRBV5-5|TRBJ1-1
TGTGCCAGCAGCCCATTTCCTCGACAGGAGGAGAACACTGAAGCTTTCTTT
CASSPFPRQEENTEAFF
>many|.|TRBV6-5|TRBJ2-3
.
CASSTSSTDTQYF
>many|TRBD2|TRBV20-1|TRBJ2-3
TGCAGTGCTAGAGATCCCGGGACTAGCGGGAGGTACACAGATACGCAGTATTTT
CSARDPGTSGRYTDTQYF
>many|TRBD1|TRBV24-1|TRBJ2-2
TGTGCCACCAGTGATGCGGGACAGGGCGATACCGGGGAGCTGTTTTTT
CATSDAGQGDTGELFF
>many|TRBD2|TRBV29-1|TRBJ2-7
TGCAGCGTTGAAGAGCCTGGGAGCGGGAGCTCTTACGAGCAGTACTTC
CSVEEPGSGSSYEQYF
>many|TRBD1|TRBV7-9|TRBJ2-1
TGTGCCAGCAGCTTTCTCGGACAGGGCTCCTACAATGAGCAGTTCTTC
CASSFLGQGSYNEQFF
>many|TRBD1|TRBV10-3|TRBJ2-7
TGTGCCACATTAACGACAGGGGCCTACGAGCAGTACTTC
CATLTTGAYEQYF
>many|.|TRBV7-9|TRBJ2-7
TGTGCCAGCAGCTCTGAGGGGGGTTCTGTGCAGTACTTC
CASSSEGGSVQYF
>many|TRBD1|TRBV4-1|TRBJ2-1
TGCGCCAGCAGGCCAACCGGGACAGGGGGTAATGAGCAGTTCTTC
CASRPTGTGGNEQFF
>many|TRBD1|TRBV28|TRBJ1-1
TGTGCCAGCCGTGTCCAGGGGGCGCGGAGCACTGAAGCTTTCTTT
CASRVQGARSTEAFF
>many|TRBD2|TRBV11-2|TRBJ2-3
TGTGCCAGCAGCCCGCGGGCTAGCGGGACTACAGATACGCAGTATTTT
CASSPRASGTTDTQYF
>many|.|TRBV7-9|TRBJ1-3
TGTGCCAGCAGCTTAGGGGGAGACACCATATATTTT
CASSLGGDTIYF
>.|.|TRBV27|TRBJ2-1
TGTGCCAGCAGTTTTGGTCTAGTGGGAGGAGGCGGTGAGCAGTTCTTC
CASSFGLVGGGGEQFF
>many|TRBD2|TRBV10-3|TRBJ2-7
TGTGCCATCAGTGACCCGACTAGCGGCTCCTACGAGCAGTACTTC
CAISDPTSGSYEQYF
>many|.|TRBV9|TRBJ1-3
TGTGCCAGCAGCGTAGAGGGGAGTTTACACACCATATATTTT
CASSVEGSLHTIYF
>medium-sized|.|TRBV13|TRBJ2-3
TGTGCCAGCAGCCCGGAAAGCACAGATACGCAGTATTTT
CASSPESTDTQYF
>many|TRBD1|TRBV29-1|TRBJ1-2
TGCAGCGTTGATCCGGGACAGGGCACCTATGGCTACACCTTC
CSVDPGQGTYGYTF
>few|.|TRBV28|TRBJ2-6
TGTGCCAGCAGCCAACACTCTGGGGCCAACGTCCTGACTTTC
CASSQHSGANVLTF
>many|.|TRBV20-1|TRBJ2-2
TGCAGTGCTTGGGGGCTAGCGATGAACACCGGGGAGCTGTTTTTT
CSAWGLAMNTGELFF
>many|.|TRBV19|TRBJ2-1
TGTGCCAGTAGTATGACCGACTACATTTACAATGAGCAGTTCTTC
CASSMTDYIYNEQFF
>many|TRBD1|TRBV7-7|TRBJ2-7
TGTGCTAGCAGCCCGGGACAGGTCTACGAGCAGTACTTC
CASSPGQVYEQYF
>few|TRBD2|TRBV7-2|TRBJ2-1
TGTGCCAGCAGCCAAACTAGCGGGAGCTCGGGTGAGCAGTTCTTC
CASSQTSGSSGEQFF
>few|TRBD1|TRBV24-1|TRBJ2-5
TGTGCCACCAGTGATTACCATGGACAGGGCCAAGAGACCCAGTACTTC
CATSDYHGQGQETQYF
>many|.|TRBV14|TRBJ2-7
TGTGCCAGCAGTCCTAATGACCTATACGAGCAGTACTTC
CASSPNDLYEQYF
>many|.|TRBV4-1|TRBJ1-1
TGCGCCAGCAGCCTAACCTTGAACACTGAAGCTTTCTTT
CASSLTLNTEAFF
>many|.|TRBV4-1|TRBJ1-1
TGCGCCAGCGGCCATCCGCTTTCTGAAGCTTTCTTT
CASGHPLSEAFF
>many|.|TRBV6-5|TRBJ1-4
TGTGCCAGCAGAAGGGTCAGAACAACTAATGAAAAACTGTTTTTT
CASRRVRTTNEKLFF
>many|.|TRBV5-1|TRBJ2-3
TGCGCCAGCAGCTTGGCCGCGCAGAGCACAGATACGCAGTATTTT
CASSLAAQSTDTQYF
>.|TRBD1|TRBV11-3|TRBJ1-2
TGTGCCAGCAGCGGGAGACAGGGGGCTAACTATGGCTACACCTTC
CASSGRQGANYGYTF
>medium-sized|.|TRBV29-1|TRBJ2-3
TGCAGCGTTGAACCTTGGGCTAGCGCCAAAGATACGCAGTATTTT
CSVEPWASAKDTQYF
>many|.|TRBV5-5|TRBJ1-4
TGTGCCAGCGGTCGCTCAACTAATGAAAAACTGTTTTTT
CASGRSTNEKLFF
>many|.|TRBV7-9|TRBJ2-5
TGTGCCAGCAGCTTATGGGGCGACGGGGAGACCCAGTACTTC
CASSLWGDGETQYF
>few|.|TRBV29-1|TRBJ1-2
TGCAGCGTGAGGGACTCCAACGGCTATGGCTACACCTTC
CSVRDSNGYGYTF
>many|.|TRBV12-3/TRBV12-4|TRBJ1-1
TGTGCCAGCAGTTTAGCAGGGTTGGGAGGGACTGAAGCTTTCTTT
CASSLAGLGGTEAFF
>many|.|TRBV15|TRBJ2-1
TGTGCCACCAGCAGAGTGAATGGGATATCGCCCTACAATGAGCAGTTCTTC
CATSRVNGISPYNEQFF
>many|.|TRBV28|TRBJ2-2
TGTGCCAGCGGTGCCGACACGAACACCGGGGAGCTGTTTTTT
CASGADTNTGELFF